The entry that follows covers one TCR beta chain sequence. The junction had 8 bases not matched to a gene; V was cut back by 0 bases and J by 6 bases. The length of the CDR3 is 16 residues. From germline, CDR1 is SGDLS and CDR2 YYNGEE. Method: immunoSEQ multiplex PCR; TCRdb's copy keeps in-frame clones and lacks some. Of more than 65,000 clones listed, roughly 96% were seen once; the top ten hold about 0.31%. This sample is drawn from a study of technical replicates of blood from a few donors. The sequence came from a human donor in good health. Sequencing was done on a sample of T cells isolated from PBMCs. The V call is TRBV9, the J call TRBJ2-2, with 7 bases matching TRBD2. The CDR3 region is CASSVETSQAAGELFF. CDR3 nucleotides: TGTGCCAGCAGCGTAGAGACTAGCCAAGCCGCCGGGGAGCTGTTTTTT.